What follows are 15 T cell receptor beta chains derived from one specimen sequenced in a study of T cell changes during pregnancy in multiple sclerosis. Method: immunoSEQ multiplex PCR; TCRdb's copy keeps in-frame clones and lacks some. The sample contains around 120,000 clones, approximately 91% of which appear only once. This material consisted of peripheral blood, taken after pregnancy. The receptors here all came from a female donor with multiple sclerosis, enrolled in a pregnancy study.

The chain links TRBV5-6 to TRBJ1-6, with 9 bases that match TRBD1. V was pared by 2 bases and J by 8 bases, with 5 bases of the junction left unmatched. The CDR3 has 15 residues. Germline V lookup: CDR1 SGHDT, CDR2 YYEEEE. CDR3: CASSFGTGYDSPLHF. CDR3 DNA sequence: TGTGCCAGCAGCTTTGGGACAGGGTATGATTCACCCCTCCACTTT.

V usage is TRBV11-3 and J usage is TRBJ2-7, with 7 positions matching TRBD1. The CDR3 covers 12 residues. The junction had 3 bases not matched to a gene; V was cut back by 5 bases and J by 5 bases. Germline CDR1 reads SGHNT; CDR2 reads YENEEA. This CDR3 reads CASSPQGDEQYF. CDR3 nucleotides: TGTGCCAGCAGCCCCCAGGGGGACGAGCAGTACTTC. Full variable domain (remainder filled in from reference TRBV11-3 and TRBJ2-7): EAGVVQSPRYKIIEKKQPVAFWCNPISGHNTLYWYLQNLGQGPELLIRYENEEAVDDSQLPKDRFSAERLKGVDSTLKIQPAELGDSAVYLCASSPQGDEQYFGPGTRLTVT.

The chain couples TRBV15 to TRBJ1-5; D perhaps matches TRBD1 (6 bases). The length of the CDR3 is 14 residues. Germline CDR1 is LNHNV and CDR2 is YYDKDF (reference sequence). Trimming removed 5 bases at V and 11 bases at J, with 19 bases between. The CDR3 loop is CATSGGGFRGSQHF. Written as DNA, the CDR3 is TGTGCCACCAGCGGAGGAGGGTTTAGGGGGTCCCAGCATTTT.

This chain links TRBV23-1 with TRBJ1-1, with 8 positions matching TRBD1. TRBV23-1 is labeled an ORF, and its function is uncertain. Trimming at V came to 8 bases and at J to 2 bases, leaving 7 bases not matched to a gene. The CDR3 loop spans 14 amino acids. The CDR3 DNA sequence: TGCGCCAGCGGACGGGACAGGAATAACACTGAAGCTTTCTTT. Translated, it gives CASGRDRNNTEAFF.

CDR3 DNA: TGTGCCTGGAGGGGCCCCGGAAGCAATCAGCCCCAGCATTTT. Translated: CAWRGPGSNQPQHF. V usage is TRBV30 and J usage is TRBJ1-5; no definite D call. The CDR3 length is 14 residues. Trimming removed 3 bases at V and 1 base at J, with 10 bases between. Germline-derived CDR1 and CDR2 are GTSNPN and SVGIG (reference sequence).

The chain combines TRBV6-5 with TRBJ2-3; 7 bases line up with TRBD2. V gave up 11 bases and J gave up 2 bases; unmatched junction bases: 7. CDR1 is MNHEY, CDR2 SVGAGI, per germline. This CDR3 comprises 13 residues. DNA of the CDR3: TGTGCCTCCGGCGGGACTATCACAGATACGCAGTATTTT. Translation: CASGGTITDTQYF.

The chain uses TRBV14 and TRBJ2-3; D is uncertain. This CDR3 has 17 residues. The germline V and J ends were trimmed by 1 base and 0 bases, with 14 bases remaining between them. CDR1 is SGHDN, CDR2 FVKESK, per germline. The CDR3 is CASSQGIFGRSTDTQYF. Written as DNA, the CDR3 is TGTGCCAGCAGCCAAGGAATCTTTGGCAGGAGCACAGATACGCAGTATTTT. The full variable domain, its missing parts supplied by reference TRBV14 and TRBJ2-3, is EAGVTQFPSHSVIEKGQTVTLRCDPISGHDNLYWYRRVMGKEIKFLLHFVKESKQDESGMPNNRFLAERTGGTYSTLKVQPAELEDSGVYFCASSQGIFGRSTDTQYFGPGTRLTVL.

This clone came up once. The chain uses TRBV10-3 and TRBJ2-1; D perhaps matches TRBD2 (5 bases). Looked up from germline, CDR1 is ENHRY and CDR2 is SYGVKD. There are 13 residues in the CDR3. Trimming removed 2 bases from V and 7 bases from J, with 9 bases in between. The CDR3 region is CAISETGVNEQFF. CDR3 in DNA: TGTGCCATCAGTGAGACCGGGGTAAATGAGCAGTTCTTC.

V is TRBV6-1 and J is TRBJ2-3; unclear D gene. The V gene's germline CDR1 is MNHNS and CDR2 SASEGT. This CDR3 region has 11 residues. Trimming stripped 6 bases from V and 8 bases from J, with 9 bases between. In nucleotides, the CDR3 is TGTGCCAGCAGCCTCCCCAGTACGCAGTATTTT. Translated, it gives CASSLPSTQYF.

The chain carries TRBV9 and TRBJ2-1, with 8 bases that match TRBD2. V lost 5 bases, J lost 8 bases, and 12 bases stayed unmatched. Germline CDR1 SGDLS, CDR2 YYNGEE. This CDR3 is 15 amino acids long. The CDR3 DNA reads as TGTGCCAGCAGTCTTAGCGGGGCCGCGTGGGATGAGCAGTTCTTC. It translates to CASSLSGAAWDEQFF.

The genes are TRBV6-4 and TRBJ2-3; 9 bases line up with TRBD2. Germline assignment: CDR1 MRHNA and CDR2 SNTAGT. CDR3 size: 14 residues. J was trimmed by 4 bases and V by 2 bases; bases with no gene match: 1. CDR3 loop: CASSDGGGADTQYF. The CDR3 nucleotides are TGTGCCAGCAGTGACGGCGGGGGGGCAGATACGCAGTATTTT.

This rearrangement joins TRBV2 to TRBJ2-5; possibly TRBD1 for D (5 bases). CDR3 length equals 11 residues. Germline V gene sequence: CDR1 SNHLY, CDR2 FYNNEI. The V end lost 6 bases, the J end lost 7 bases, and 9 bases lay between the germline ends. CDR3 loop: CASRFRGTQYF. In nucleotides, the CDR3 is TGTGCCAGCAGATTTAGGGGGACCCAGTACTTC.

The chain is built from TRBV7-9 and TRBJ2-3; 8 positions match TRBD2. CDR1 is SEHNR, CDR2 FQNEAQ, per germline (reference sequence). The CDR3 is 18 amino acids. With 2 bases clipped from V and 1 base from J, the junction kept 11 bases outside the gene matches. This CDR3 reads CASSLRSRGGYRTDTQYF. As DNA, the CDR3 is TGTGCCAGCAGCTTAAGATCTCGGGGGGGCTACCGCACAGATACGCAGTATTTT.

This clone was recorded once. The rearrangement links TRBV25-1 to TRBJ1-4, with D possibly being TRBD1 (5 bases). The germline gives CDR1 MGHDK, CDR2 SYGVNS. CDR3 size: 16 residues. V lost 2 bases, J lost 5 bases, and 15 bases lay in between. CDR3 in amino acids: CASSERVTGENEKLFF. DNA of the CDR3: TGTGCCAGCAGTGAAAGGGTTACGGGGGAGAATGAAAAACTGTTTTTT.

The rearrangement links TRBV7-8 to TRBJ2-7; a weak D match, TRBD1 (6 bases). This CDR3 has 12 residues. Germline V gives CDR1 SGHVS, CDR2 FQNEAQ. V was clipped by 5 bases and J by 10 bases, with 15 bases between them. The CDR3: CASSTRQAKQYF. In DNA, the CDR3 is TGTGCCAGCAGCACCCGACAGGCCAAACAGTACTTC.